The entry below gives a single T cell receptor (beta chain) sequence along with its context. This CDR3 is built from 14 residues. The V and J ends lost 6 bases and 5 bases, in that order; junction bases with no gene match: 6. CDR1 and CDR2 from the germline V gene are MNHEY and SVGAGI. Original data processing: Researchers report that nucleated cell counts were estimated from reference gene primer amplification. TCRdb's table, derived via immunoSEQ multiplex PCR, lists solely in-frame clones and lacks some. D and trimming were read from the DNA, whereas the V and J calls and clone size are those reported in that table. The table records approximately 70,000 clones, 65% to 80% of them present only once. This specimen belongs to a study of blood T cell repertoires in COVID-19.

Sequenced material: peripheral blood. The TCR sequence derives from a man aged 55 to 70 with active or convalescent COVID-19. The chain links TRBV6-5 to TRBJ2-3; TRBD2 aligns across 9 bases. CDR3 coding DNA: TGTGCCAGCAGCCGCGGGGGGGCCTTAGATACGCAGTATTTT. Protein: CASSRGGALDTQYF.